The present TCR beta chain was sequenced within a study of blood T cell repertoires in COVID-19. The overall study: Sample material is recorded as cDNA or gDNA derived from T cells, B-cell-depleted T cells, or PBMCs.

As originally analysed: Estimation of nucleated cell counts was performed using reference gene primer amplification. Assay: immunoSEQ multiplex PCR; the TCRdb copy retains only in-frame clones and omits some. Clone size and V and J calls were adopted from that table, with D and trimming inferred from the DNA. The sample records about 89,000 clones, roughly 80% being singletons. This clone showed up just once. This CDR3 is 16 amino acids long. Trimming stripped 0 bases from V and 3 bases from J, with 9 bases between. Germline CDR1 MNHEY, CDR2 SVGAGI. This sequence was found in a human donor in a cohort sampled during active COVID-19. The chain is built from TRBV6-5 and TRBJ1-6; D unclear. The sequenced material came from peripheral blood. The CDR3 DNA sequence: TGTGCCAGCAGTTACTCTGAGGCAGTCTATAATTCACCCCTCCACTTT. Residues: CASSYSEAVYNSPLHF.